This T cell receptor beta chain came from a study of CD8+ T cells in alopecia areata. For the study at large: The share of scalp area affected provided the severity score for treated patients.

As the sequencing template, cDNA was produced by extracting RNA and reverse transcribing it. Some clones are missing from TCRdb's copy, which holds only in-frame ones; the method was immunoSEQ multiplex PCR. The table shows fewer than 250,000 clones, with about three fifths occurring only once. Treatment noted: oral pan-JAK inhibitor, 5-10 mg twice daily. The germline V gene has CDR1 ENHRY and CDR2 SYGVKD. Trimming took 6 bases from V and 6 from J, leaving 18 bases between them. This CDR3 spans 15 amino acids. V is TRBV10-3 and J is TRBJ2-1, with D tentatively TRBD2 (6 bases). The sequenced sample was CD4+ T cells sorted from blood, obtained at week 4, from a patient treated with tofacitinib. The sequence derives from a human donor with alopecia areata. CDR3 sequence: CAISGTSPPTNEQFF. CDR3 DNA: TGTGCCATCAGCGGGACTTCCCCCCCGACCAATGAGCAGTTCTTC.